These T cell receptor beta chains were read from a single sample in a study of cytomegalovirus exposure and HLA in healthy donors. Method: immunoSEQ multiplex PCR; TCRdb's copy keeps in-frame clones and lacks some. The sample contains 95,000 to 150,000 clones, roughly 94% of which appear only once. The sample taken for sequencing was PBMCs. The receptors shown here come from a woman younger than 30 in good health and CMV-seronegative. CDR3s include the opening cysteine and the closing phenylalanine or tryptophan. D genes are given only for firm matches. Rows give clone size only sometimes, using once, few, many, or a class for an expanded clone.

V gene	D gene	J gene	clone size	CDR3 DNA	CDR3 protein
TRBV30	NA	TRBJ2-3	NA	TGTGCCTGGAGTGTTTCGGATACGCAGTATTTT	CAWSVSDTQYF
TRBV28	NA	TRBJ1-3	NA	TGTGCCGCATTCAGGGGCGACTCTGGAAACACCATATATTTT	CAAFRGDSGNTIYF
TRBV5-1	TRBD2	TRBJ2-7	NA	TGCGCCAGCAGCTCGGGACTAGCACAGACCTACGAGCAGTACTTC	CASSSGLAQTYEQYF
TRBV7-9	TRBD2	TRBJ2-1	NA	TGTGCCAGCAGCACGTCGACTAGCGGAAACAATGAGCAGTTCTTC	CASSTSTSGNNEQFF
TRBV2	NA	TRBJ2-6	NA	TGTGCCAGCGGGGAGAGGGAAGCCAACGTCCTGACTTTC	CASGEREANVLTF
TRBV2	NA	TRBJ2-5	few	TGTGCCAGCATTGGACTTAGAGAGACCCAGTACTTC	CASIGLRETQYF
TRBV30	TRBD1	TRBJ1-1	NA	TGTGCCTGGGGGACCGACAGGGGAACTGAAGCTTTCTTT	CAWGTDRGTEAFF
TRBV6-5	NA	TRBJ1-2	NA	TGTGCCAGCAGTACCCTGACAAGGGGCGAAGGCTACACCTTC	CASSTLTRGEGYTF
TRBV28	NA	TRBJ2-2	once	TGTGCCAGCAGGTACTCCTCGAACACCGGGGAGCTGTTTTTT	CASRYSSNTGELFF
TRBV5-1	TRBD2	TRBJ2-1	NA	TGCGCCAGTTTTGAATACAAAACTACTAGCGGGAGGGCCTACAATGAGCAGTTCTTC	CASFEYKTTSGRAYNEQFF